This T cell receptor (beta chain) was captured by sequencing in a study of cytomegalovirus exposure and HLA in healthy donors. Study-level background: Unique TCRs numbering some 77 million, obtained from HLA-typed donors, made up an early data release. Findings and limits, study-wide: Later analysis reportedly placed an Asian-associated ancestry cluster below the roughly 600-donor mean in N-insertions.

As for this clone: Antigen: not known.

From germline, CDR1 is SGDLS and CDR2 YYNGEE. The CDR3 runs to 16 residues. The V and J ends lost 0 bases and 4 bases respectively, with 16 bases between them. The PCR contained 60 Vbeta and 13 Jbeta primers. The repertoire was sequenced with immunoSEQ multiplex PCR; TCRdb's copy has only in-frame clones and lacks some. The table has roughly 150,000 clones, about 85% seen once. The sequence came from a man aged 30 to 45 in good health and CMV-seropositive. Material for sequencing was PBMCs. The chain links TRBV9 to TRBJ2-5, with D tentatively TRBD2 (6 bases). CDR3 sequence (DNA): TGTGCCAGCAGCGTAGGCACGGAGGGATGGTTAGAGACCCAGTACTTC. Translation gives CASSVGTEGWLETQYF.